The 28 T cell receptor beta chains below all came from one sample that was sequenced in a study of response to subunit inactivated influenza vaccine. TCRdb called the RT-PCR reads again in MiXCR, with one record for every CDR3 protein. The table has about 500,000 distinct CDR3 sequences, approximately 15% seen once. Sequencing was performed on CD4+ T cells sorted from PBMCs, taken around 25 months after vaccination. These receptors all stem from a man between 45 and 75 years old who received an inactivated influenza vaccine.

This clonotype was detected only a few times. The gene calls are TRBV12-3 or TRBV12-4 and TRBJ1-2, with a tentative D call TRBD1 (6 bases). Trimming shortened V by 5 bases and J by 4 bases, and 14 bases separated the two germline ends. The CDR3 sequence is 14 residues long. The CDR3 coding sequence is TGTGCCAGCAGTGCCCGTCGGACAGCCTATGGCTACACCTTC. Its translation: CASSARRTAYGYTF.

This clonotype was seen a few times. The chain links TRBV12-3 or TRBV12-4 to TRBJ1-5; tentatively, D is TRBD1 (6 bases). Trimming took off 5 bases at V and 9 bases at J, with 17 bases between the two ends. The CDR3 is 14 residues long. This chain's CDR3 is CASSTGTRAGPQHF. CDR3 bases: TGTGCCAGCAGTACCGGGACACGGGCAGGGCCCCAGCATTTT.

The V call is TRBV5-6, the J call TRBJ2-1; no reliable D call. In germline, CDR1 is SGHDT, CDR2 YYEEEE. V was shortened by 4 bases and J by 10 bases, with 15 bases between the two germline ends. CDR3 length equals 13 residues. The CDR3 DNA is TGTGCCAGCAGCACGGACGCATCACGGGAGCAGTTCTTC. It encodes CASSTDASREQFF.

The V gene is TRBV10-3, the J gene TRBJ2-7; possible D gene TRBD1, 6 bases. V was clipped by 4 bases and J by 0 bases, with 13 bases between them. The length of the CDR3 is 15 residues. From germline, CDR1 is ENHRY and CDR2 SYGVKD. CDR3 amino acids: CAISAKTGRSYEQYF. CDR3 sequence (DNA): TGTGCCATCAGTGCCAAGACAGGCCGCTCCTACGAGCAGTACTTC.

This chain links TRBV7-9 with TRBJ1-2; D is unresolved. This CDR3 region has 12 residues. From germline, CDR1 is SEHNR and CDR2 FQNEAQ (reference sequence). With 4 bases removed from V and 4 bases from J, the gap between germline ends came to 7 bases. The CDR3 DNA reads as TGTGCCAGCAGCTCACGAATCTATGGCTACACCTTC. It specifies CASSSRIYGYTF.

This clonotype occurred many times. The genes are TRBV6-1 and TRBJ1-4; D is ambiguous. Trimming stripped 6 bases from V and 8 bases from J, with 13 bases between. This CDR3 spans 13 amino acids. Germline CDR1 is MNHNS and CDR2 is SASEGT. DNA of the CDR3: TGTGCCAGCAGCCAAACTGGGCTCGAAAAACTGTTTTTT. Translated, it gives CASSQTGLEKLFF.

Only a few counts were recorded for this clonotype. V gene TRBV18 combines with J gene TRBJ1-1; D remains unclear. From germline, CDR1 is KGHSH and CDR2 LQKENI. CDR3 length: 15 amino acids. V gave up 3 bases and J gave up 5 bases, with 16 bases separating them. The CDR3 sequence: CASSPELLLGTEAFF. The CDR3 DNA is TGTGCCAGCTCACCCGAGCTCCTCCTGGGAACTGAAGCTTTCTTT.

This chain connects TRBV10-2 to TRBJ2-7, with 12 bases lining up with TRBD2. V was pared by 6 bases and J by 3 bases, with 3 bases of the junction left unmatched. The CDR3 loop spans 14 amino acids. Germline V gives CDR1 WSHSY, CDR2 SAAADI. The CDR3 DNA reads TGCGCCAGCAGGAGGACTAGCGGGGACTACGAGCAGTACTTC. It specifies CASRRTSGDYEQYF.

In its sample, this clonotype was seen a few times. V gene TRBV28 combines with J gene TRBJ2-3; 10 nucleotides match TRBD2. The ends lost 7 bases at V and 2 bases at J; junction bases unmatched: 6. Germline CDR1 is MDHEN and CDR2 is SYDVKM. This CDR3 comprises 15 residues. The CDR3 DNA sequence: TGTGCCAGCAACCTAGCGGGAGTTATCACAGATACGCAGTATTTT. Translation: CASNLAGVITDTQYF.

The chain links TRBV2 to TRBJ2-1; D call uncertain. This CDR3 contains 15 residues. With 3 bases removed from V and 3 bases from J, the gap between germline ends came to 12 bases. CDR1 is SNHLY and CDR2 is FYNNEI in the germline V gene. DNA for the CDR3: TGTGCCAGCAGTGAGTCTGAGAACCTCTACAATGAGCAGTTCTTC. This codes for CASSESENLYNEQFF. Using reference TRBV2 and TRBJ2-1 for the parts outside the CDR3, the full variable domain is EPEVTQTPSHQVTQMGQEVILRCVPISNHLYFYWYRQILGQKVEFLVSFYNNEISEKSEIFDDQFSVERPDGSNFTLKIRSTKLEDSAMYFCASSESENLYNEQFFGPGTRLTVL.

This clonotype was detected only a few times. A much larger clone lies one base from this, so it may be a read error. This chain links TRBV20-1 with TRBJ2-5, with D possibly matching TRBD1 (6 bases). Trimming stripped 0 bases from V and 13 bases from J, with 18 bases between. This CDR3 comprises 13 residues. The V gene's germline CDR1 is DFQATT and CDR2 SNEGSKA (reference sequence). Here the CDR3 reads CSARESAPGALYF. Here the CDR3 DNA reads TGCAGTGCTAGAGAGAGCGCACCAGGGGCCCTGTACTTC.

The rearrangement uses TRBV25-1 and TRBJ2-7; 9 bases fit TRBD1. V lost 5 bases and J lost 3; bases outside the gene matches: 14. The CDR3 loop spans 17 amino acids. Per the germline V gene, CDR1 is MGHDK and CDR2 is SYGVNS. CDR3 amino acids: CASSHSWGQGSFYEQYF. The CDR3 DNA reads TGTGCCAGCAGTCATTCCTGGGGACAGGGATCCTTCTACGAGCAGTACTTC.

This chain uses TRBV11-2 with TRBJ1-1; no clear D. CDR3 size: 14 residues. In germline, CDR1 is SGHAT, CDR2 FQNNGV. Trimming took off 3 bases at V and 7 bases at J, with 15 bases between the two ends. This CDR3 is CASSFKLSRDEAFF. The DNA of the CDR3 is TGTGCCAGCAGCTTTAAGTTGAGTAGGGATGAAGCTTTCTTT.

The table lists this clonotype with a few counts. CDR3 region: CASATSGGFNTGELFF. CDR3 coding DNA: TGTGCCAGCGCTACTAGCGGGGGGTTTAACACCGGGGAGCTGTTTTTT. The gene calls are TRBV7-2 and TRBJ2-2; 12 nucleotides match TRBD2. Losses at the gene ends were 8 bases for V and 2 bases for J; bases not matched to a gene: 6. CDR1 is SGHTA, CDR2 FQGNSA, per germline. The CDR3 is made up of 16 amino acids.

This clonotype has a handful of counts. The V gene is TRBV19, the J gene TRBJ2-1, with a possible D match to TRBD1 (6 bases). The germline CDR1 and CDR2 sequences are LNHDA and SQIVND (reference sequence). V was trimmed by 7 bases and J by 5 bases, leaving 18 bases between them. This CDR3 region has 15 residues. In DNA form, the CDR3 reads TGTGCCAGTACCTCAAACCAGGACAGCGACAATGAGCAGTTCTTC. Encoded protein: CASTSNQDSDNEQFF.

J is TRBJ2-1 and V is TRBV11-2; TRBD2 agrees at 9 bases. Trimming at V came to 2 bases and at J to 8 bases, leaving 7 bases not matched to a gene. CDR1 and CDR2 from the germline V gene are SGHAT and FQNNGV. This CDR3 is built from 15 residues. The CDR3 here is CASSLKAGGPHEQFF. In DNA form, the CDR3 reads TGTGCCAGCAGCTTAAAGGCGGGGGGGCCCCATGAGCAGTTCTTC.

The chain combines TRBV4-3 with TRBJ1-3; no clear D gene. Between the trimmed V and J ends, which lost 0 bases and 0 bases, there was a span of 12 bases. CDR1 is LGHNA and CDR2 is YSLEER in the germline V gene. This CDR3 region has 17 residues. For the CDR3, the DNA is TGCGCCAGCAGCCAAGATCAAGCCAGCCACTCTGGAAACACCATATATTTT. Translation gives CASSQDQASHSGNTIYF.

This chain links TRBV4-3 with TRBJ2-3, with D possibly being TRBD2 (6 bases). The CDR3 is 16 amino acids. The V end was cut by 3 bases, the J end by 0 bases, with 13 bases between. Germline V gene lookup returns CDR1 LGHNA and CDR2 YSLEER. The CDR3, as DNA: TGCGCCAGCAGCCAGCGGGGCACCACAAGCACAGATACGCAGTATTTT. Amino acids: CASSQRGTTSTDTQYF.

This clonotype was seen only a few times. The V gene is TRBV20-1, the J gene TRBJ2-5; D may be TRBD2 (5 bases). V gave up 5 bases and J gave up 3 bases, with 10 bases separating them. The germline V gene encodes CDR1 DFQATT and CDR2 SNEGSKA (reference sequence). The CDR3 extends over 12 amino acids. CDR3 coding DNA: TGCAGTGCTGACGCCGGGGAAGAGACCCAGTACTTC. This sequence encodes CSADAGEETQYF.

This clonotype occurred once. The rearrangement joins TRBV20-1 to TRBJ2-2; D gene ambiguous. The CDR3 spans 14 residues. V lost 6 bases to trimming and J lost 1 base, with 12 bases between them. Germline CDR1 is DFQATT and CDR2 is SNEGSKA (reference sequence). CDR3 region: CSAYGRENTGELFF. For the CDR3, the DNA is TGCAGTGCATATGGCAGAGAGAACACCGGGGAGCTGTTTTTT.

This clonotype was recorded at least ten times. The rearrangement uses TRBV11-2 and TRBJ2-1; 7 nucleotides match TRBD1. CDR3 length: 16 residues. V lost 2 bases, J lost 5 bases, and 9 bases stayed unmatched. CDR1 and CDR2 (germline): SGHAT, FQNNGV. As DNA, the CDR3 is TGTGCCAGCAGCTTACCCGGACAGGTGTTCAACAATGAGCAGTTCTTC. Translated: CASSLPGQVFNNEQFF. Complete variable domain (other parts from reference TRBV11-2 and TRBJ2-1): EAGVAQSPRYKIIEKRQSVAFWCNPISGHATLYWYQQILGQGPKLLIQFQNNGVVDDSQLPKDRFSAERLKGVDSTLKIQPAKLEDSAVYLCASSLPGQVFNNEQFFGPGTRLTVL.

This clonotype was seen many times. This chain connects TRBV29-1 to TRBJ2-2; tentatively, D is TRBD2 (6 bases). V lost 8 bases to trimming and J lost 4 bases, with 14 bases between them. Germline lookup yields CDR1 SQVTM and CDR2 ANQGSEA. The CDR3 consists of 13 residues. DNA for the CDR3: TGCAGCATTGGAGGGCAGACCACCGGGGAGCTGTTTTTT. Translating gives CSIGGQTTGELFF.

This chain connects TRBV7-9 to TRBJ2-3, with D possibly TRBD2 on 7 matching bases. Germline lookup yields CDR1 SEHNR and CDR2 FQNEAQ (reference sequence). V was shortened by 1 base and J by 6 bases, with 11 bases between the two germline ends. This CDR3 contains 14 residues. CDR3 DNA: TGTGCCAGCAGCTTAGTACGGGGGGCGGATACGCAGTATTTT. Amino acid sequence: CASSLVRGADTQYF.

This clonotype was counted between two and nine times. The CDR3 sequence: CSASLSGGARTNEQFF. The CDR3 nucleotides read TGCAGTGCTAGTCTTTCGGGGGGGGCTCGCACAAATGAGCAGTTCTTC. V and J are TRBV20-1 and TRBJ2-1, with 8 nucleotides matching TRBD2. Per germline, CDR1 DFQATT and CDR2 SNEGSKA (reference sequence). This CDR3 comprises 16 residues. The V and J ends lost 3 bases and 7 bases, in that order; junction bases with no gene match: 14.

The rearrangement joins TRBV20-1 to TRBJ2-5; 8 bases are shared with TRBD1. V lost 5 bases and J lost 5; bases outside the gene matches: 16. Germline V gives CDR1 DFQATT, CDR2 SNEGSKA (reference sequence). This CDR3 has 16 residues. The DNA of the CDR3 is TGCAGTGCTGGGAGGAAACAGGGGGTACCGCTTGAGACCCAGTACTTC. Translating it yields CSAGRKQGVPLETQYF.

The sample holds a few counts of this clonotype. The chain uses TRBV20-1 and TRBJ1-2, with 7 positions matching TRBD1. The CDR3 consists of 15 residues. J gave up 0 bases and V 1 base, and 5 bases lay outside the gene matches. Germline CDR1 reads DFQATT; CDR2 reads SNEGSKA (reference sequence). The CDR3 loop is CSARVRGPSNYGYTF. The CDR3 DNA reads as TGCAGTGCTAGAGTAAGGGGGCCCTCTAACTATGGCTACACCTTC.

The chain employs TRBV30 and TRBJ1-6; TRBD1 agrees at 7 bases. V trimming: 0 bases; J trimming: 7 bases; junction bases outside the gene matches: 0. Germline CDR1 and CDR2: GTSNPN and SVGIG (reference sequence). The CDR3 spans 13 residues. For the CDR3, the DNA is TGTGCCTGGAGTGTACAGGGGAATTCACCCCTCCACTTT. It yields the protein CAWSVQGNSPLHF.

This clonotype has a handful of counts. The rearrangement uses TRBV4-2 and TRBJ2-1, with D possibly matching TRBD2 (6 bases). The length of the CDR3 is 15 residues. Trimming cost V 2 bases and J 7 bases, with 15 bases left between them. CDR1 is LGHNA and CDR2 is YNFKEQ in the germline V gene. The CDR3, as DNA: TGTGCCAGCAGCCAACTGGGACTTGAATGGAATGAGCAGTTCTTC. Its translation is CASSQLGLEWNEQFF.